This is a list of T cell receptor beta chains from one sample in a study of blood T cell repertoires in COVID-19. This table comes from immunoSEQ multiplex PCR, and its TCRdb copy is limited to in-frame clones, with some not included. The profile covers more than 95,000 clones, with 81% appearing a single time and about 4.3% taken by the ten largest. Sequencing was performed on peripheral blood. These receptors were collected from a man aged 60 to 75 with acute or convalescent COVID-19. Both conserved end residues are part of each CDR3. Fields, in order: clone size, D gene, J gene, V gene, CDR3 protein, CDR3 DNA. A D gene is named only where the DNA matches it firmly. Only part of the rows carry a size: once, few, many, or a class if the clone is expanded.

>.|.|TRBJ2-3|TRBV5-6
CASSVKGVDTQYF
TGTGCCAGCAGCGTAAAAGGGGTAGATACGCAGTATTTT
>.|.|TRBJ2-2|TRBV7-9
CASSPRTVGQAGELFF
TGTGCCAGCAGTCCCAGGACAGTCGGGCAAGCCGGGGAGCTGTTTTTT
>.|TRBD2|TRBJ2-3|TRBV19
CASSPSSGIGGTDTQYF
TGTGCCAGTAGTCCATCTAGCGGGATTGGCGGCACAGATACGCAGTATTTT
>.|.|TRBJ1-1|TRBV7-7
CASSPYPKGNGPEAFF
TGTGCCAGCAGTCCTTACCCCAAGGGGAACGGCCCTGAAGCTTTCTTT
>many|.|TRBJ1-1|TRBV11-2
CASSLNRLNTEAFF
TGTGCCAGCAGCCTAAACAGGTTGAACACTGAAGCTTTCTTT
>.|TRBD2|TRBJ2-1|TRBV5-4
CASSSLAGVINEQFF
TGTGCCAGCAGCAGTCTAGCGGGAGTGATTAATGAGCAGTTCTTC
>.|TRBD2|TRBJ2-1|TRBV15
CATSKSGTSGYNEQFF
TGTGCCACCAGCAAATCCGGGACTAGCGGCTACAATGAGCAGTTCTTC
>once|.|TRBJ1-4|TRBV11-3
CASSQEAGSEKLFF
TGTGCCAGCAGCCAAGAAGCAGGGTCCGAAAAACTGTTTTTT
>.|TRBD1|TRBJ2-5|TRBV5-4
CASSLGTGEFRETQYF
TGTGCCAGCAGCTTGGGGACAGGGGAATTTCGAGAGACCCAGTACTTC
>.|.|TRBJ1-2|TRBV3-1/TRBV3-2
CASSPGQFYGYTF
TGTGCCAGCAGCCCAGGACAGTTCTATGGCTACACCTTC
>.|.|TRBJ1-2|TRBV11-2
CASSFEGVGYTF
TGTGCCAGCAGCTTTGAGGGGGTCGGCTACACCTTC
>.|TRBD1|TRBJ1-2|TRBV12-5
CASGSSGQGRGYTF
TGTGCTAGTGGTTCTTCGGGACAGGGCCGCGGCTACACCTTC
>.|TRBD1|TRBJ1-3|TRBV7-2
CASRLGTVGNTIYF
TGTGCCAGCAGACTCGGGACAGTAGGAAACACCATATATTTT
>once|.|TRBJ1-6|TRBV6-5
CASSWDRRDSPLHF
TGTGCCAGCAGTTGGGACCGGAGGGATTCACCCCTCCACTTT
>once|.|TRBJ2-5|TRBV28
CASSLPGMGTQYF
TGTGCCAGCAGTTTGCCAGGGATGGGGACCCAGTACTTC
>.|.|TRBJ1-5|TRBV19
CASSSQTVSNQPQHF
TGTGCCAGTAGTTCCCAGACAGTTAGCAATCAGCCCCAGCATTTT
>.|TRBD1|TRBJ2-2|TRBV29-1
CSAAGGSDTGELFF
TGCAGCGCTGCAGGGGGCTCAGACACCGGGGAGCTGTTTTTT
>.|.|TRBJ1-5|TRBV19
CASGQRNQPQHF
TGTGCCAGTGGACAGCGCAATCAGCCCCAGCATTTT
>.|TRBD2|TRBJ2-2|TRBV10-3
CAITSTSGRTVGELFF
TGTGCCATCACTTCGACTAGCGGGAGGACGGTCGGGGAGCTGTTTTTT
>.|.|TRBJ2-5|TRBV11-2
CASSSRISSETQYF
TGTGCCAGCAGCTCTCGTATCAGTTCAGAGACCCAGTACTTC
>.|TRBD1|TRBJ1-1|TRBV5-1
CASSLSGGTGEAFF
TGCGCCAGCAGCTTGAGTGGCGGGACAGGCGAAGCTTTCTTT
>.|TRBD1|TRBJ1-6|TRBV4-1
CASSRTKDRANSPLHF
TGCGCCAGCAGCCGCACCAAGGACAGGGCTAATTCACCCCTCCACTTT
>.|.|TRBJ1-3|TRBV9
CASSFGQSSGNTIYF
TGTGCCAGCAGCTTTGGACAGAGCTCTGGAAACACCATATATTTT
>.|TRBD2|TRBJ2-2|TRBV5-1
CPRSSGGIAGVNTGELFF
TGCCCCCGCAGCTCCGGGGGGATAGCGGGGGTTAACACCGGGGAGCTGTTTTTT
>.|.|TRBJ2-1|TRBV30
CAWSVQGYNEQFF
TGTGCCTGGAGTGTACAGGGTTACAATGAGCAGTTCTTC
>few|.|TRBJ2-1|TRBV6-4
CASSDSGEDEQFF
TGTGCCAGCAGTGACTCGGGGGAGGATGAGCAGTTCTTC
>.|.|TRBJ1-2|TRBV29-1
CSVERGNYGYTF
TGCAGCGTTGAACGGGGGAACTATGGCTACACCTTC
>once|.|TRBJ1-5|TRBV19
CASRETAYSNQPQHF
TGTGCCAGTAGAGAGACAGCTTATAGCAATCAGCCCCAGCATTTT